This note documents a single T cell receptor beta chain sequence. Its target is not known. The data are from a study of PD-1 blockade in classical Hodgkin lymphoma. Looking at the study overall: A 3 mg/kg intravenous dose of nivolumab was received by patients every 2 weeks. Study-wide points: Newly diagnosed patients had diversity similar to the baseline diversity of complete responders. Nivolumab initiation under 1 year post-ASCT meant exclusion. Newly diagnosed patients reportedly trailed healthy donors in baseline TCR diversity.

Libraries were prepared by immunoSEQ multiplex PCR; TCRdb keeps only in-frame clonotypes and omits some of them. The sample includes 25,000 to 30,000 clones, around nine tenths of them seen just once. The V end lost 7 bases, the J end lost 0 bases, and 13 bases lay between the germline ends. The CDR3 is 14 residues long. Germline CDR1 reads SGDLS; CDR2 reads YYNGEE. Each patient relapsed following autologous stem cell transplantation, and prior brentuximab vedotin exposure differed. PBMCs, once thawed, yielded CD8+ T cells isolated by magnetic negative selection. This TCR came from a human donor with classical Hodgkin lymphoma. The input for sequencing was CD8+ T cells from blood, taken at baseline. This rearrangement joins TRBV9 to TRBJ1-2, with D possibly TRBD1 on 5 matching bases. The CDR3 sequence: CASGAAEANYGYTF. CDR3 sequence (DNA): TGTGCCAGCGGGGCCGCGGAGGCTAACTATGGCTACACCTTC.